These 13 T cell receptor beta chains share one sample of origin, sequenced in a study of monozygotic twins with inflammatory bowel disease. TCRdb reworked the 5' RACE reads into one entry per CDR3 protein, no DNA. The sample totals some 150,000 distinct CDR3 sequences; its top ten clones hold less than 8%. The sequenced material came from blood. Receptors were obtained from a human donor with ulcerative colitis or Crohn's disease, or a healthy co-twin of an affected twin (not recorded which).

J is TRBJ2-4 and V is TRBV28. Germline assignment: CDR1 MDHEN and CDR2 SYDVKM. This CDR3 comprises 11 residues. CDR3 protein: CASSRQDIQYF. The complete variable domain, with remaining parts taken from reference TRBV28 and TRBJ2-4, reads DVKVTQSSRYLVKRTGEKVFLECVQDMDHENMFWYRQDPGLGLRLIYFSYDVKMKEKGDIPEGYSVSREKKERFSLILESASTNQTSMYLCASSRQDIQYFGAGTRLSVL.

This rearrangement joins TRBV20-1 to TRBJ1-1; the D call from TCRdb, TRBD1, cannot be confirmed without DNA. This CDR3 spans 15 amino acids. Germline CDR1 and CDR2: DFQATT and SNEGSKA (reference sequence). CDR3 sequence reads: CSATEQGFWNTEAFF.

This chain links TRBV7-2 with TRBJ2-1; the TRBD1 assignment by TCRdb is unverifiable without DNA. CDR1 and CDR2 from the germline V gene are SGHTA and FQGNSA. The CDR3 loop spans 14 amino acids. Here the CDR3 reads CASSLSDRGYEQFF.

This chain uses TRBV7-8 with TRBJ1-2. Germline V gene lookup returns CDR1 SGHVS and CDR2 FQNEAQ. This CDR3 spans 17 amino acids. CDR3 residues: CASSSPWGTASNYGYTF.

The chain is built from TRBV20-1 and TRBJ2-1; TCRdb outputs TRBD2, but without DNA this stays unchecked. Germline V lookup: CDR1 DFQATT, CDR2 SNEGSKA (reference sequence). The CDR3 is 14 residues long. The CDR3 loop reads CSAKLALSYNEQFF.

This chain connects TRBV5-1 to TRBJ2-2; TCRdb gives TRBD1 as the D gene, but with no DNA this cannot be confirmed. The germline V gene has CDR1 SGHRS and CDR2 YFSETQ. CDR3 length equals 18 residues. The CDR3 loop is CASSSPGEGSRNTGELFF.

This CDR3 reads CSAADPTTHSPLHF. This chain connects TRBV20-1 to TRBJ1-6. Germline V gives CDR1 DFQATT, CDR2 SNEGSKA (reference sequence). The CDR3 length is 14 residues.

V gene TRBV2 combines with J gene TRBJ2-5; lacking DNA, the TRBD1 call made by TCRdb goes unchecked. CDR3 length equals 11 residues. Germline assignment: CDR1 SNHLY and CDR2 FYNNEI. The CDR3 region is CASIQEETQYF.

The CDR3 spells CASSPGTSNQPQHF. The gene calls are TRBV18 and TRBJ1-5; absent DNA, TCRdb's TRBD1 call cannot be checked. The CDR3 length is 14 residues. Germline V gene lookup returns CDR1 KGHSH and CDR2 LQKENI.

The chain is built from TRBV3-1 and TRBJ2-7; there is no DNA to check the TCRdb D call of TRBD1. Per the germline V gene, CDR1 is LGHDT and CDR2 is YNNKEL (reference sequence). This CDR3 is 18 amino acids long. CDR3 in amino acids: CASSQDPPHRAALYEQYF.

The genes are TRBV29-1 and TRBJ1-2. Germline V CDR1 and CDR2: SQVTM, ANQGSEA. There are 14 residues in the CDR3. The chain's CDR3 is CSATGALSYYGYTF.

The J gene is TRBJ1-5, the V gene TRBV5-1; TCRdb reports TRBD1, a call that lacks DNA to check it against. The CDR3 has 14 residues. Germline CDR1 SGHRS, CDR2 YFSETQ. CDR3 protein: CASSSQGGDQPQHF.

The rearrangement links TRBV29-1 to TRBJ2-2; TCRdb selects TRBD1, and the lack of DNA leaves this call unchecked. This CDR3 comprises 14 residues. The germline V gene has CDR1 SQVTM and CDR2 ANQGSEA. This CDR3 reads CSVGDIRNTGELFF.